This entry lists 28 T cell receptor beta chains sequenced from one sample in a study of shared clonotypes between healthy human individuals. CD8 cells classed as naive were CD45RO-negative and positively selected for CCR7, excluding terminally differentiated effector memory CD45RA+ cells. The method was immunoSEQ multiplex PCR; TCRdb's version includes in-frame clones alone and lacks a portion of them. The table lists some 2.1 million clones, about 94% of them singletons, with around 1.1% in the top ten. Sequenced input: naive CD8+ T cells sorted from blood. The origin of the receptors is a man between 18 and 29 years old in good health.

This chain connects TRBV27 to TRBJ2-7; D remains ambiguous. V was cut by 0 bases and J by 0 bases, with 9 bases left in between. Germline V gene data show CDR1 as MNHEY and CDR2 as SMNVEV (reference sequence). CDR3 size: 15 residues. The CDR3 nucleotides read TGTGCCAGCAGTTTATCAGGGATCCTCTCCTACGAGCAGTACTTC. Amino acid sequence: CASSLSGILSYEQYF.

Details on this clone: Distinct nucleotide sequences in the sample also encode this CDR3. This chain connects TRBV5-1 to TRBJ2-7; D is unclear. V was clipped by 0 bases and J by 2 bases, with 6 bases between them. CDR3 length: 13 amino acids. Germline assignment: CDR1 SGHRS and CDR2 YFSETQ. The CDR3: CASSLALAYEQYF. In DNA, the CDR3 is TGCGCCAGCAGCTTGGCCTTAGCCTACGAGCAGTACTTC.

The V gene is TRBV28, the J gene TRBJ2-7; no clear D gene. The germline gives CDR1 MDHEN, CDR2 SYDVKM. The CDR3 sequence is 16 residues long. The V gene lost 6 bases and the J gene lost 0 bases, with 18 bases spanning the gap. The CDR3 region has the DNA TGTGCCAGCAGCTTAATAGACGGTGTGAGCTCCTACGAGCAGTACTTC. Protein product: CASSLIDGVSSYEQYF.

The rearrangement joins TRBV6-5 to TRBJ2-1; 8 bases are a match to TRBD2. CDR1 and CDR2 (germline): MNHEY, SVGAGI. CDR3 length equals 16 residues. V was clipped by 0 bases and J by 8 bases; unmatched bases: 9. The DNA of the CDR3 is TGTGCCAGCAGTTACTCCTGGAGTAGCGGGGAGGATGAGCAGTTCTTC. This sequence encodes CASSYSWSSGEDEQFF.

The gene calls are TRBV5-8 and TRBJ1-2, with 7 nucleotides matching TRBD1. From germline, CDR1 is SGHTS and CDR2 YDEGEE. The length of the CDR3 is 14 residues. Trimming removed 4 bases from V and 8 bases from J; junction bases left unmatched: 11. The CDR3 loop is CASSPGQLFGGYTF. The CDR3 DNA follows: TGTGCCAGCAGCCCGGGACAGCTTTTTGGAGGCTACACCTTC.

The genes are TRBV30 and TRBJ2-7; the D is unclear. Per the germline V gene, CDR1 is GTSNPN and CDR2 is SVGIG (reference sequence). CDR3 size: 12 residues. V lost 5 bases, J lost 6 bases, and 14 bases lay in between. CDR3 nucleotides: TGTGCCTGGGGTGAAGGAAGGGTCGAGCAGTACTTC. Protein sequence: CAWGEGRVEQYF.

The CDR3 is CSAAGGEETQYF. As DNA, the CDR3 is TGCAGCGCAGCCGGGGGGGAAGAGACCCAGTACTTC. The chain is built from TRBV29-1 and TRBJ2-5, with TRBD2 matching 8 bases. Germline V gene lookup returns CDR1 SQVTM and CDR2 ANQGSEA. The CDR3 length is 12 residues. V lost 7 bases and J lost 3; bases outside the gene matches: 4.

The rearrangement uses TRBV27 and TRBJ2-5; 9 bases are shared with TRBD1. Germline V CDR1 and CDR2: MNHEY, SMNVEV (reference sequence). This CDR3 comprises 16 residues. V shed 6 bases, J shed 2 bases, and the junction held 10 bases outside the gene matches. The CDR3 bases are TGTGCCAGCAGATCTATTCCGGGACAGGGTCAAGAGACCCAGTACTTC. Residues: CASRSIPGQGQETQYF.

This clone occurred a few times. This CDR3 is CASSLAGGYEQYF. CDR3 sequence (DNA): TGCGCCAGCAGCTTAGCGGGAGGCTACGAGCAGTACTTC. The chain uses TRBV10-1 and TRBJ2-7; 10 positions match TRBD2. V lost 6 bases and J lost 3; bases outside the gene matches: 2. Germline CDR1 WNHNN, CDR2 SYGVQD (reference sequence). This CDR3 has 13 amino acids.

For this clone: Other DNA sequences in the sample encode the same CDR3. The gene calls are TRBV5-1 and TRBJ2-1, with D possibly matching TRBD2 (6 bases). Germline assignment: CDR1 SGHRS and CDR2 YFSETQ. V was trimmed by 0 bases and J by 0 bases, leaving 7 bases between them. There are 15 residues in the CDR3. The CDR3 loop is CASSLVGGSYNEQFF. The CDR3 coding sequence is TGCGCCAGCAGCTTGGTGGGAGGCTCCTACAATGAGCAGTTCTTC.

Regarding this clone: Other DNA sequences in the same sample also yield this CDR3. V is TRBV27 and J is TRBJ2-2; D gene unclear. This CDR3 spans 14 amino acids. The V gene lost 3 bases and the J gene lost 0 bases, with 5 bases spanning the gap. Germline values: CDR1 MNHEY, CDR2 SMNVEV (reference sequence). The CDR3 sequence is CASSLSPNTGELFF. In DNA form, the CDR3 reads TGTGCCAGCAGTTTGTCCCCGAACACCGGGGAGCTGTTTTTT.

The chain combines TRBV5-4 with TRBJ2-5; 7 bases are shared with TRBD2. CDR1 is SGHNT, CDR2 YYREEE, per germline (reference sequence). Unmatched junction bases numbered 4, after V lost 3 bases and J lost 2 bases. CDR3 length: 14 residues. CDR3 region: CASSSGLEQETQYF. DNA of the CDR3: TGTGCCAGCAGCTCCGGACTAGAACAAGAGACCCAGTACTTC.

The chain is built from TRBV19 and TRBJ1-1; perhaps TRBD1 as D (6 bases). Deletions cut 4 bases from V and 6 bases from J, with 12 bases between. From germline, CDR1 is LNHDA and CDR2 SQIVND (reference sequence). The CDR3 sequence is 13 residues long. The CDR3: CASSTLGGAEAFF. In nucleotides, the CDR3 is TGTGCCAGTAGTACCCTGGGGGGCGCTGAAGCTTTCTTT.

The rearrangement joins TRBV9 to TRBJ2-2, with TRBD2 identical over 12 bases. Germline CDR1 SGDLS, CDR2 YYNGEE. The V segment lost 4 bases and the J segment 8 bases; nucleotides outside the gene matches: 12. The CDR3 is made up of 17 amino acids. The CDR3 sequence: CASSPALAGGWGGELFF. CDR3 nucleotides: TGTGCCAGCAGCCCAGCACTAGCGGGAGGTTGGGGTGGGGAGCTGTTTTTT.

This CDR3 reads CASSNERDVPQHF. The DNA of the CDR3 is TGTGCCAGCAGCAACGAGCGGGACGTGCCCCAGCATTTT. The chain couples TRBV6-5 to TRBJ1-5, with TRBD1 as a possible D gene (5 bases). Germline V gene data show CDR1 as MNHEY and CDR2 as SVGAGI. V was shortened by 6 bases and J by 9 bases, with 15 bases between the two germline ends. The CDR3 sequence is 13 residues long.

V is TRBV19 and J is TRBJ1-1; no reliable D call. The germline V gene has CDR1 LNHDA and CDR2 SQIVND (reference sequence). With 4 bases removed from V and 6 bases from J, the gap between germline ends came to 6 bases. The CDR3 runs 11 residues. The CDR3 coding sequence is TGTGCCAGTAGTAACGGGCCTGAAGCTTTCTTT. Protein: CASSNGPEAFF.

V is TRBV7-2 and J is TRBJ2-2, with D tentatively TRBD1 (5 bases). CDR1 SGHTA and CDR2 FQGNSA come from the germline V gene. Trimming pared 0 bases from V and 6 bases from J, leaving 8 bases between. The CDR3 is 14 amino acids. CDR3: CASSLAGVAGELFF. The CDR3 bases are TGTGCCAGCAGCTTAGCAGGGGTAGCCGGGGAGCTGTTTTTT.

The chain's CDR3 is CASSLERSNYGYTF. DNA of the CDR3: TGTGCCAGCAGCTTGGAACGGTCTAACTATGGCTACACCTTC. V and J are TRBV5-4 and TRBJ1-2; D is undetermined. There are 14 residues in the CDR3. V lost 0 bases and J lost 0, with 6 bases in between. Per the germline V gene, CDR1 is SGHNT and CDR2 is YYREEE (reference sequence). The whole variable domain, filled in from reference TRBV5-4 and TRBJ1-2, reads ETGVTQSPTHLIKTRGQQVTLRCSSQSGHNTVSWYQQALGQGPQFIFQYYREEENGRGNFPPRFSGLQFPNYSSELNVNALELDDSALYLCASSLERSNYGYTFGSGTRLTVV.

This clone has a single count. V usage is TRBV4-3 and J usage is TRBJ2-1; weak D call: TRBD2 (6 bases). Deletions cut 1 base from V and 4 bases from J, with 14 bases between. Germline V lookup: CDR1 LGHNA, CDR2 YSLEER. CDR3 size: 16 residues. In nucleotides, the CDR3 is TGCGCCAGCAGCCAAGTCTTTGGCGGGAATTACAATGAGCAGTTCTTC. Protein sequence: CASSQVFGGNYNEQFF.

The gene calls are TRBV27 and TRBJ2-3; TRBD1 is a possible D gene (7 bases). The germline V and J ends were trimmed by 5 bases and 0 bases, with 9 bases remaining between them. This CDR3 spans 14 amino acids. CDR1 and CDR2 (germline): MNHEY, SMNVEV (reference sequence). CDR3 bases: TGTGCCAGCAGTGGAGGGGGCAGCACAGATACGCAGTATTTT. It specifies CASSGGGSTDTQYF.

CDR3 coding DNA: TGTGCCAGCAGCTTCCGGGGGCCAAACACTGAAGCTTTCTTT. Its translation: CASSFRGPNTEAFF. V is TRBV7-2 and J is TRBJ1-1; possible D gene TRBD1, 6 bases. CDR1 is SGHTA, CDR2 FQGNSA, per germline. The V gene lost 3 bases and the J gene lost 2 bases, with 10 bases spanning the gap. CDR3 size: 14 residues.

The rearrangement joins TRBV7-3 to TRBJ1-1, with D uncertain. V was shortened by 3 bases and J by 1 base, with 9 bases between the two germline ends. Germline CDR1 is SGHTA and CDR2 is FQGTGA. The CDR3 sequence is 14 residues long. CDR3 loop: CASSLVGGNTEAFF. The CDR3 nucleotides read TGTGCCAGCAGCTTGGTGGGCGGGAACACTGAAGCTTTCTTT.

This chain joins TRBV7-8 and TRBJ2-3; D perhaps matches TRBD1 (5 bases). V was shortened by 1 base and J by 0 bases, with 8 bases between the two germline ends. CDR3 length: 15 residues. From germline, CDR1 is SGHVS and CDR2 FQNEAQ. The CDR3 spells CASSLGTYSTDTQYF. CDR3 nucleotides: TGTGCCAGCAGCTTAGGGACATATAGCACAGATACGCAGTATTTT.

V usage is TRBV5-4 and J usage is TRBJ2-7; TRBD1 matches at 7 bases. V was pared by 4 bases and J by 3 bases, with 16 bases of the junction left unmatched. Germline V gene data show CDR1 as SGHNT and CDR2 as YYREEE (reference sequence). The CDR3 is 17 amino acids. CDR3 loop: CASSPRQGAFSFYEQYF. The CDR3 nucleotides read TGTGCCAGCAGCCCTAGACAGGGTGCGTTCTCATTCTACGAGCAGTACTTC.

The chain links TRBV7-2 to TRBJ2-5; D is uncertain. The length of the CDR3 is 12 residues. Looked up from germline, CDR1 is SGHTA and CDR2 is FQGNSA. The germline V and J ends were trimmed by 6 bases and 0 bases, with 5 bases remaining between them. CDR3 residues: CASRSNQETQYF. The CDR3 DNA is TGTGCCAGCAGATCTAACCAAGAGACCCAGTACTTC.

The chain combines TRBV6-5 with TRBJ1-2; weak D call: TRBD1 (6 bases). Germline loops: CDR1 MNHEY, CDR2 SVGAGI. The CDR3 is made up of 13 amino acids. The ends were cut back, 4 bases at V and 8 bases at J, with 14 bases in the middle. CDR3 sequence: CASSSTGREGYTF. CDR3 DNA sequence: TGTGCCAGCAGTTCGACAGGAAGGGAAGGCTACACCTTC.

The chain has TRBV4-3 and TRBJ2-3; possibly TRBD2 for D (5 bases). Germline V CDR1 and CDR2: LGHNA, YSLEER. Trimming left V 0 bases short and J 2 bases short, with 15 bases between. The CDR3 has 17 amino acids. In nucleotides, the CDR3 is TGCGCCAGCAGCCAAGATCCCTTCGCGGACTTCACAGATACGCAGTATTTT. Translating it yields CASSQDPFADFTDTQYF.

The gene calls are TRBV6-5 and TRBJ1-1; D is possibly TRBD1 (6 bases). The V gene lost 5 bases and the J gene lost 4 bases, with 17 bases spanning the gap. CDR1 and CDR2 (germline): MNHEY, SVGAGI. This CDR3 is built from 15 residues. Here the CDR3 DNA reads TGTGCCAGCAGTCACGGGGGGGCCCCGCTCACTGAAGCTTTCTTT. Its protein is CASSHGGAPLTEAFF.